One and the same sample provided the 20 T cell receptor beta chains below, sequenced in a study of molecular identifiers for immune sequencing clone quantification. TCRdb re-called the PCR reads with MiXCR, one entry per CDR3 protein. The data hold more than 450,000 distinct CDR3 sequences, with roughly 26% observed a single time. The sample taken for sequencing was naive CD8+ T cells from blood, with Jurkat cell RNA spiked in. Subset of the sample: FACS-sorted CD8+CD4-CCR7+CD45RA+ naive T cells. The receptors come from a human donor in good health. Some libraries in this study had Jurkat cell RNA spiked in.

V usage is TRBV27 and J usage is TRBJ2-3; no definite D call. The V gene's germline CDR1 is MNHEY and CDR2 SMNVEV (reference sequence). The ends were cut back, 4 bases at V and 2 bases at J, with 7 bases in the middle. The CDR3 is 13 amino acids. The CDR3, as DNA: TGTGCCAGCAGTTCGGCCGTCACAGATACGCAGTATTTT. Encoded protein: CASSSAVTDTQYF.

This clonotype was recorded many times. The chain employs TRBV5-8 and TRBJ2-3, with 7 bases identical to TRBD2. The CDR3 sequence is 14 residues long. CDR1 is SGHTS and CDR2 is YDEGEE in the germline V gene. V was pared by 2 bases and J by 2 bases, with 2 bases of the junction left unmatched. In DNA, the CDR3 is TGTGCCAGCAGCTTTGCGGGAGACACAGATACGCAGTATTTT. As protein: CASSFAGDTDTQYF.

The chain carries TRBV30 and TRBJ2-1; perhaps TRBD2 as D (6 bases). This CDR3 is built from 14 residues. From germline, CDR1 is GTSNPN and CDR2 SVGIG (reference sequence). V was cut by 1 base and J by 4 bases, with 11 bases left in between. The CDR3 loop is CAWSGGIPYNEQFF. The CDR3 nucleotides read TGTGCCTGGAGTGGCGGGATCCCGTACAATGAGCAGTTCTTC. The whole variable domain, remainder taken from reference TRBV30 and TRBJ2-1, is SQTIHQWPATLVQPVGSPLSLECTVEGTSNPNLYWYRQAAGRGLQLLFYSVGIGQISSEVPQNLSASRPQDRQFILSSKKLLLSDSGFYLCAWSGGIPYNEQFFGPGTRLTVL.

This clonotype turned up a few times. This rearrangement joins TRBV6-2 or TRBV6-3 to TRBJ2-7; D is ambiguous. CDR1 and CDR2 from the germline V gene are MNHEY and SVGEGT. The CDR3 loop spans 12 amino acids. The V and J ends lost 5 bases and 3 bases respectively, with 8 bases between them. For the CDR3, the DNA is TGTGCCAGCAGTCGAGGAGACTACGAGCAGTACTTC. Encoded protein: CASSRGDYEQYF.

In its sample, this clonotype was seen many times. V gene TRBV5-1 combines with J gene TRBJ1-1; TRBD1 is a possible D gene (6 bases). CDR1 is SGHRS, CDR2 YFSETQ, per germline. The V end was cut by 9 bases, the J end by 3 bases, with 18 bases between. The CDR3 extends over 14 amino acids. The CDR3 DNA sequence: TGCGCCACCGCCCGGGGGCCCCGGGACACTGAAGCTTTCTTT. Its protein is CATARGPRDTEAFF.

The sample holds one count of this clonotype. The chain employs TRBV19 and TRBJ1-1, with unresolved D. The CDR3 runs 15 residues. Germline V CDR1 and CDR2: LNHDA, SQIVND (reference sequence). The V and J ends lost 1 base and 2 bases respectively, with 11 bases between them. CDR3 sequence (DNA): TGTGCCAGTAGTATAGGGTCCCGGAGCAACACTGAAGCTTTCTTT. This translates into CASSIGSRSNTEAFF.

This clonotype was observed many times. This rearrangement joins TRBV2 to TRBJ2-5, with 8 bases lining up with TRBD2. V trimming: 3 bases; J trimming: 7 bases; junction bases outside the gene matches: 13. The CDR3 extends over 16 amino acids. CDR1 is SNHLY, CDR2 FYNNEI, per germline. The CDR3 loop is CASSDWASGSFGTQYF. CDR3 bases: TGTGCCAGCAGTGATTGGGCTAGCGGGTCCTTCGGGACCCAGTACTTC. The full variable domain, rest sourced from reference TRBV2 and TRBJ2-5, is EPEVTQTPSHQVTQMGQEVILRCVPISNHLYFYWYRQILGQKVEFLVSFYNNEISEKSEIFDDQFSVERPDGSNFTLKIRSTKLEDSAMYFCASSDWASGSFGTQYFGPGTRLLVL.

Points on this clonotype: A clone one base away is much larger, so this may be a read error. This chain uses TRBV11-2 with TRBJ2-6, with a weak D call TRBD1 (5 bases). CDR1 is SGHAT, CDR2 FQNNGV, per germline. This CDR3 has 17 residues. In DNA, the CDR3 is TGTGCCAGCAGCTTAATCCAGTATGGGTCTGGGGCCAGCGTCCTGACTTTC. This encodes CASSLIQYGSGASVLTF.

This chain uses TRBV12-3 or TRBV12-4 with TRBJ1-6; 7 bases map to TRBD1. Trimming removed 5 bases from V and 4 bases from J; junction bases left unmatched: 17. The CDR3 runs 19 residues. The CDR3 region is CASSKQLGQPELYNSPLHF. CDR3 sequence (DNA): TGTGCCAGCAGTAAACAACTGGGACAGCCCGAGTTGTATAATTCACCCCTCCACTTT.

This clonotype has a handful of counts. The chain carries TRBV27 and TRBJ1-5; 8 bases map to TRBD1. The V segment lost 5 bases and the J segment 9 bases; nucleotides outside the gene matches: 9. Germline assignment: CDR1 MNHEY and CDR2 SMNVEV (reference sequence). There are 14 residues in the CDR3. CDR3 loop: CASSTTGGPWPQHF. For the CDR3, the DNA is TGTGCCAGCAGTACCACAGGGGGGCCATGGCCCCAGCATTTT.

On this clonotype: Just one base apart from a much larger clone, this may be a read error. This chain links TRBV4-3 with TRBJ2-3, with 9 positions matching TRBD1. The CDR3 is made up of 15 amino acids. Germline values: CDR1 LGHNA, CDR2 YSLEER. The CDR3 nucleotides read TGCGCCAGCAGCCAAGAGGACAGGGGCACAGAAACGCAGTATTTT. Translated, it gives CASSQEDRGTETQYF.

The chain recombines TRBV4-3 with TRBJ2-5; TRBD2 matches 9 bases. The trim removed 0 bases at V and 13 bases at J, leaving 12 bases unmatched. Per germline, CDR1 LGHNA and CDR2 YSLEER. The CDR3 sequence is 15 residues long. Here the CDR3 DNA reads TGCGCCAGCAGCCAAGAAATGGCGCTAGCGGGGTGCCGGTACTTC. Translated: CASSQEMALAGCRYF.

For this clonotype: A clone one base away is much larger, so this may be a read error. This chain connects TRBV7-9 to TRBJ1-1; D unresolved. The germline V gene encodes CDR1 SEHNR and CDR2 FQNEAQ (reference sequence). The CDR3 spans 15 residues. The V and J ends lost 1 base and 6 bases respectively, with 15 bases between them. The CDR3 region has the DNA TGTGCCAGCAGCTTAGGTGAGGATTATAACGCTGAAGCTTTCTTT. Its protein is CASSLGEDYNAEAFF.

A few counts support this clonotype. The rearrangement links TRBV27 to TRBJ2-7; D is perhaps TRBD2 (6 bases). Germline CDR1 MNHEY, CDR2 SMNVEV (reference sequence). This CDR3 is 18 amino acids long. Trimming stripped 7 bases from V and 7 bases from J, with 32 bases between. CDR3 sequence (DNA): TGTGCCAGCACCCTTAAAGGGTCGCGAACTGGCGGGGCAGAAGAGCAGTACTTC. This gives the protein CASTLKGSRTGGAEEQYF.

This chain connects TRBV6-5 to TRBJ2-2; D not resolved. V was shortened by 2 bases and J by 4 bases, with 8 bases between the two germline ends. This CDR3 comprises 14 residues. The germline CDR1 and CDR2 sequences are MNHEY and SVGAGI. The CDR3 spells CASSYILGTGELFF. CDR3 in DNA: TGTGCCAGCAGTTACATTTTGGGCACCGGGGAGCTGTTTTTT.

As regards this clonotype: No conserved phenylalanine or tryptophan ends this CDR3, so it is likely a read error. The chain employs TRBV7-3 and TRBJ2-3; 9 bases are a match to TRBD2. Trimming at V came to 3 bases and at J to 4 bases, leaving 2 bases not matched to a gene. CDR1 is SGHTA, CDR2 FQGTGA, per germline. CDR3 length equals 14 residues. This CDR3 reads CASSLTSGPDTQYI. The CDR3 coding sequence is TGTGCCAGCAGCTTGACTAGCGGACCAGATACGCAGTATATT.

The rearrangement uses TRBV20-1 and TRBJ2-7; D possibly corresponds to TRBD1 (6 bases). Germline V gene data show CDR1 as DFQATT and CDR2 as SNEGSKA (reference sequence). V lost 2 bases and J 2 bases, leaving 16 bases between the germline ends. This CDR3 region has 15 residues. CDR3 residues: CSARPWGQRAYEQYF. As DNA, the CDR3 is TGCAGTGCTAGACCTTGGGGGCAGAGAGCCTACGAGCAGTACTTC.

V usage is TRBV12-3 or TRBV12-4 and J usage is TRBJ1-5; D unresolved. Between the trimmed V and J ends, which lost 1 base and 6 bases, there was a span of 4 bases. The CDR3 has 12 amino acids. This CDR3 is CASSLDTQPQHF. In nucleotides, the CDR3 is TGTGCCAGCAGTTTAGACACTCAGCCCCAGCATTTT.

This clonotype appeared a few times. The chain has TRBV7-3 and TRBJ2-2, with TRBD2 identical over 8 bases. CDR3 length: 15 amino acids. V was clipped by 2 bases and J by 3 bases; unmatched bases: 2. CDR1 and CDR2 from the germline V gene are SGHTA and FQGTGA. The chain's CDR3 is CASSLLAGYTGELFF. CDR3 nucleotide sequence: TGTGCCAGCAGCTTACTAGCGGGCTACACCGGGGAGCTGTTTTTT.

The rearrangement joins TRBV4-3 to TRBJ2-1; no clear D. Germline V lookup: CDR1 LGHNA, CDR2 YSLEER. This CDR3 comprises 16 residues. Trimming pared 0 bases from V and 5 bases from J, leaving 14 bases between. For the CDR3, the DNA is TGCGCCAGCAGCCAAGATAGTGCTAACACCCACAATGAGCAGTTCTTC. Encoded protein: CASSQDSANTHNEQFF.